These T cell receptor beta chains were read from a single sample in a study of OX40 agonist ivuxolimab in advanced cancers. Sequencing was performed with immunoSEQ multiplex PCR; in TCRdb, only in-frame clones are kept and a portion is missing. The table includes 95,000 to 100,000 clones, about 86% detected once. Specimen: CD4+ or CD8+ T cells sorted from blood, collected in a trial of the OX40 agonist ivuxolimab. The receptor source for this set is an adult with an advanced solid tumor such as melanoma, head and neck, liver or kidney cancer. The CDR3 runs from the conserved cysteine through the conserved F or W. D genes are given only for firm matches. Size values are once, few and many counts, or a class for expanded clones, and some rows have none.

CDR3: CAWSVLEVNTEAFF
DNA: TGTGCCTGGAGTGTACTAGAAGTGAACACTGAAGCTTTCTTT
V: TRBV30
size: once
J: TRBJ1-1
D: NA

CDR3: CASSEAGEQFF
DNA: TGTGCCAGCAGTGAGGCCGGAGAGCAGTTCTTC
V: TRBV2
size: NA
J: TRBJ2-1
D: NA

CDR3: CSAYDRRYTF
DNA: TGCAGTGCTTATGACAGGCGCTACACCTTC
V: TRBV20-1
size: many
J: TRBJ1-2
D: NA

CDR3: CASSSTGLAGAYEQYF
DNA: TGTGCCAGCAGTTCGACGGGACTAGCGGGGGCCTACGAGCAGTACTTC
V: TRBV6-6
size: NA
J: TRBJ2-7
D: TRBD2

CDR3: CASSFPYEQYF
DNA: TGTGCCAGCAGCTTTCCCTACGAGCAGTACTTC
V: TRBV11-3
size: NA
J: TRBJ2-7
D: NA

CDR3: CASSLWRNRMNTGELFF
DNA: TGTGCCAGCAGCTTATGGAGGAACAGGATGAACACCGGGGAGCTGTTTTTT
V: TRBV7-8
size: NA
J: TRBJ2-2
D: NA

CDR3: CASSSRGEKLFF
DNA: TGTGCCAGCAGCTCCCGCGGTGAAAAACTGTTTTTT
V: TRBV9
size: NA
J: TRBJ1-4
D: NA

CDR3: CASSPQGTSPLHF
DNA: TGTGCCAGCTCACCTCAGGGTACATCACCCCTCCACTTT
V: TRBV18
size: NA
J: TRBJ1-6
D: NA

CDR3: CSVERAGWNEQFF
DNA: TGCAGCGTTGAAAGGGCAGGGTGGAATGAGCAGTTCTTC
V: TRBV29-1
size: NA
J: TRBJ2-1
D: NA

CDR3: CASSQQTGAFNQPQHF
DNA: TGCGCCAGCAGCCAGCAGACAGGGGCTTTCAATCAGCCCCAGCATTTT
V: TRBV4-1
size: NA
J: TRBJ1-5
D: TRBD1

CDR3: CASSYGQGREAFF
DNA: TGTGCCAGCAGCTACGGACAGGGCCGTGAAGCTTTCTTT
V: TRBV7-9
size: NA
J: TRBJ1-1
D: TRBD1

CDR3: CASSDTHRYNEQYF
DNA: TGTGCCAGCAGTGATACTCACCGGTACAACGAGCAGTACTTC
V: TRBV2
size: NA
J: TRBJ2-7
D: NA

CDR3: CASSYSRGDTEAFF
DNA: TGTGCCAGCAGTTACTCGAGGGGGGACACTGAAGCTTTCTTT
V: TRBV6-5
size: NA
J: TRBJ1-1
D: NA

CDR3: CASSSPGHLNTEAFF
DNA: TGTGCCAGCAGTTCGCCGGGACACCTGAACACTGAAGCTTTCTTT
V: TRBV27
size: NA
J: TRBJ1-1
D: NA

CDR3: CAISEHTLTRETQYF
DNA: TGTGCCATCAGTGAGCACACCCTTACCCGAGAGACCCAGTACTTC
V: TRBV10-3
size: NA
J: TRBJ2-5
D: NA

CDR3: CASSVRQRNQPQHF
DNA: TGTGCCAGCAGTGTGCGGCAGCGCAATCAGCCCCAGCATTTT
V: TRBV2
size: few
J: TRBJ1-5
D: NA

CDR3: CASSTAGAGDTQYF
DNA: TGCGCCAGCAGTACAGCGGGAGCGGGAGATACGCAGTATTTT
V: TRBV10-1
size: NA
J: TRBJ2-3
D: TRBD2

CDR3: CASSPTGGRVYSNQPQHF
DNA: TGTGCCAGCAGCCCCACGGGGGGCAGGGTCTATAGCAATCAGCCCCAGCATTTT
V: TRBV7-3
size: NA
J: TRBJ1-5
D: NA

CDR3: CASSSVRGPGAKGERAQETQYF
DNA: TGTGCCAGTAGTAGCGTTAGGGGTCCCGGCGCCAAAGGAGAAAGAGCCCAAGAGACCCAGTACTTC
V: TRBV19
size: NA
J: TRBJ2-5
D: NA

CDR3: CASSLGPAGNTIYF
DNA: TGTGCCAGCAGCTTAGGCCCGGCTGGAAACACCATATATTTT
V: TRBV11-3
size: NA
J: TRBJ1-3
D: NA

CDR3: CASSEVRTGANVLTF
DNA: TGTGCCAGCAGTGAAGTCAGGACTGGGGCCAACGTCCTGACTTTC
V: TRBV2
size: NA
J: TRBJ2-6
D: NA

CDR3: CASRLDGTRIHEQYF
DNA: TGTGCCAGCAGACTAGACGGGACTAGGATCCACGAGCAGTACTTC
V: TRBV28
size: once
J: TRBJ2-7
D: TRBD2

CDR3: CASTAGAYNEQFF
DNA: TGTGCCAGCACGGCGGGAGCCTACAATGAGCAGTTCTTC
V: TRBV28
size: NA
J: TRBJ2-1
D: TRBD2

CDR3: CASRQREGGLNEQFF
DNA: TGTGCCAGCAGGCAGAGAGAGGGTGGTCTTAATGAGCAGTTCTTC
V: TRBV6-6
size: NA
J: TRBJ2-1
D: NA

CDR3: CASSDPGTGGDLNEQYF
DNA: TGTGCCAGCAGCGACCCTGGGACAGGGGGCGATCTCAACGAGCAGTACTTC
V: TRBV5-8
size: NA
J: TRBJ2-7
D: TRBD1

CDR3: CASSYDATYNEQFF
DNA: TGTGCCAGCAGTTATGACGCCACCTACAATGAGCAGTTCTTC
V: TRBV6-5
size: NA
J: TRBJ2-1
D: NA

CDR3: CASSVGSRSHEQYF
DNA: TGTGCCAGCAGCGTCGGGAGCAGGTCCCACGAGCAGTACTTC
V: TRBV9
size: NA
J: TRBJ2-7
D: NA

CDR3: CASSLEAYEQYF
DNA: TGTGCCAGCAGCTTAGAAGCCTACGAGCAGTACTTC
V: TRBV7-9
size: NA
J: TRBJ2-7
D: NA

CDR3: CASSQTVAGNQPQHF
DNA: TGTGCCAGCAGCCAGACAGTGGCCGGGAATCAGCCCCAGCATTTT
V: TRBV27
size: NA
J: TRBJ1-5
D: NA

CDR3: CASSLREGRHNEKLFF
DNA: TGTGCCAGCAGCTTACGGGAGGGACGGCATAATGAAAAACTGTTTTTT
V: TRBV7-9
size: NA
J: TRBJ1-4
D: NA

CDR3: CASSFGTGINEKLFF
DNA: TGTGCCAGCAGCTTTGGGACAGGGATTAATGAAAAACTGTTTTTT
V: TRBV11-2
size: once
J: TRBJ1-4
D: TRBD1

CDR3: CASSLGRQGRLFGANVLTF
DNA: TGTGCCAGCAGCCTGGGCCGCCAGGGGCGACTCTTTGGGGCCAACGTCCTGACTTTC
V: TRBV7-8
size: NA
J: TRBJ2-6
D: NA

CDR3: CASSWGQNTEAFF
DNA: TGTGCCAGCAGTTGGGGTCAGAACACTGAAGCTTTCTTT
V: TRBV6-5
size: NA
J: TRBJ1-1
D: NA

CDR3: CATSREGTGANVLTF
DNA: TGTGCCACCAGCAGAGAAGGGACTGGGGCCAACGTCCTGACTTTC
V: TRBV15
size: NA
J: TRBJ2-6
D: NA

CDR3: CASSSLAGENYNEQFF
DNA: TGTGCCAGCAGTTCACTAGCGGGAGAGAATTACAATGAGCAGTTCTTC
V: TRBV2
size: NA
J: TRBJ2-1
D: TRBD2

CDR3: CASRGRDRSGANVLTF
DNA: TGTGCCAGTAGAGGAAGGGACCGCTCTGGGGCCAACGTCCTGACTTTC
V: TRBV19
size: NA
J: TRBJ2-6
D: NA

CDR3: CASLNRGTDTQYF
DNA: TGTGCCAGTCTTAACAGGGGTACAGATACGCAGTATTTT
V: TRBV19
size: NA
J: TRBJ2-3
D: TRBD1

CDR3: CASSYPLGIAFF
DNA: TGTGCCAGCAGCTACCCCCTGGGTATAGCTTTCTTT
V: TRBV13
size: NA
J: TRBJ1-1
D: NA

CDR3: CASSLNPPGQAYYEQYF
DNA: TGTGCCAGCAGCTTAAATCCTCCGGGACAGGCTTACTACGAGCAGTACTTC
V: TRBV7-6
size: NA
J: TRBJ2-7
D: TRBD1

CDR3: CASSDGVIEAFF
DNA: TGTGCCAGCAGTGATGGGGTGATAGAAGCTTTCTTT
V: TRBV2
size: NA
J: TRBJ1-1
D: NA

CDR3: CASSLDGRYEQYF
DNA: TGTGCCAGCAGCTTAGATGGCAGATACGAGCAGTACTTC
V: TRBV7-9
size: NA
J: TRBJ2-7
D: NA

CDR3: CASSWDLAPFF
DNA: TGTGCCAGCAGCTGGGACTTAGCCCCGTTCTTC
V: TRBV5-8
size: NA
J: TRBJ2-1
D: NA

CDR3: CASSDTGPGNTIYF
DNA: TGTGCCAGCAGTGATACAGGGCCTGGAAACACCATATATTTT
V: TRBV5-4
size: NA
J: TRBJ1-3
D: NA

CDR3: CASSEKGPEKLFF
DNA: TGTGCCAGCAGTGAAAAGGGGCCCGAAAAACTGTTTTTT
V: TRBV28
size: NA
J: TRBJ1-4
D: NA

CDR3: CASSSTSGGPQETQYF
DNA: TGTGCCAGCAGTTCAACTAGCGGGGGACCTCAAGAGACCCAGTACTTC
V: TRBV27
size: NA
J: TRBJ2-5
D: TRBD2

CDR3: CASGGNSPLHF
DNA: TGTGCCAGCGGGGGGAATTCACCCCTCCACTTT
V: TRBV27
size: few
J: TRBJ1-6
D: NA

CDR3: CASRPGQPENEQFF
DNA: TGTGCCAGCAGACCGGGACAGCCCGAGAATGAGCAGTTCTTC
V: TRBV2
size: NA
J: TRBJ2-1
D: TRBD1

CDR3: CASSGGRGRPNEQFF
DNA: TGTGCCAGCAGCGGGGGCCGCGGGAGACCAAATGAGCAGTTCTTC
V: TRBV5-4
size: NA
J: TRBJ2-1
D: NA

CDR3: CASGRREGLETQYF
DNA: TGTGCCAGCGGCCGCAGGGAGGGATTGGAGACCCAGTACTTC
V: TRBV7-9
size: NA
J: TRBJ2-5
D: TRBD2

CDR3: CSVAPRQGAHTIYF
DNA: TGCAGCGTTGCCCCTCGACAGGGGGCCCACACCATATATTTT
V: TRBV29-1
size: NA
J: TRBJ1-3
D: TRBD1

CDR3: CASGPRGELFF
DNA: TGTGCTAGTGGGCCCCGAGGGGAGCTGTTTTTT
V: TRBV12-5
size: NA
J: TRBJ2-2
D: NA

CDR3: CASSFARGNEQFF
DNA: TGTGCCAGCAGCTTCGCTCGGGGCAATGAGCAGTTCTTC
V: TRBV7-3
size: once
J: TRBJ2-1
D: NA

CDR3: CASSPHPGGKETQYF
DNA: TGTGCCAGCAGCCCACACCCCGGGGGTAAAGAGACCCAGTACTTC
V: TRBV7-2
size: NA
J: TRBJ2-5
D: NA

CDR3: CSAWGGTGANTEAFF
DNA: TGCAGCGCTTGGGGAGGGACAGGGGCTAACACTGAAGCTTTCTTT
V: TRBV29-1
size: once
J: TRBJ1-1
D: TRBD1

CDR3: CASSISLGASSPLHF
DNA: TGTGCCAGCAGTATTAGTCTAGGGGCCTCTTCACCCCTCCACTTT
V: TRBV28
size: NA
J: TRBJ1-6
D: NA

CDR3: CASSLGGTSGVSRNEQFF
DNA: TGTGCCAGCAGCTTAGGAGGGACTAGCGGGGTTAGCAGGAATGAGCAGTTCTTC
V: TRBV7-7
size: NA
J: TRBJ2-1
D: TRBD2

CDR3: CASSSSGHKGTEAFF
DNA: TGTGCCAGCAGCTCTTCGGGACACAAGGGTACTGAAGCTTTCTTT
V: TRBV7-9
size: NA
J: TRBJ1-1
D: NA

CDR3: CATRVAGGGTDTQYF
DNA: TGTGCCACCCGGGTGGCCGGGGGGGGCACAGATACGCAGTATTTT
V: TRBV28
size: NA
J: TRBJ2-3
D: TRBD2